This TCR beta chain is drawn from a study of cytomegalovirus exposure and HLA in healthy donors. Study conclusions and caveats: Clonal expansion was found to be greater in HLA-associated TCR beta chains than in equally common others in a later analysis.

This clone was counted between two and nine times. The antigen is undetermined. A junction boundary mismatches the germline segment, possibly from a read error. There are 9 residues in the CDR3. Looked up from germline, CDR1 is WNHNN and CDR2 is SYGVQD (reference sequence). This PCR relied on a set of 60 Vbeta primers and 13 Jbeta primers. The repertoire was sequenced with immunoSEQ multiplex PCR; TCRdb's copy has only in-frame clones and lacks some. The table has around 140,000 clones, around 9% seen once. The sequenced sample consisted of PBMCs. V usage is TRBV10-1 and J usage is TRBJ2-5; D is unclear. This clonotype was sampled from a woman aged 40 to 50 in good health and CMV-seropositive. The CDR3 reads CARQEAQYF. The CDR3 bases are TGCGCTCGCCAAGAGGCCCAGTACTTC.